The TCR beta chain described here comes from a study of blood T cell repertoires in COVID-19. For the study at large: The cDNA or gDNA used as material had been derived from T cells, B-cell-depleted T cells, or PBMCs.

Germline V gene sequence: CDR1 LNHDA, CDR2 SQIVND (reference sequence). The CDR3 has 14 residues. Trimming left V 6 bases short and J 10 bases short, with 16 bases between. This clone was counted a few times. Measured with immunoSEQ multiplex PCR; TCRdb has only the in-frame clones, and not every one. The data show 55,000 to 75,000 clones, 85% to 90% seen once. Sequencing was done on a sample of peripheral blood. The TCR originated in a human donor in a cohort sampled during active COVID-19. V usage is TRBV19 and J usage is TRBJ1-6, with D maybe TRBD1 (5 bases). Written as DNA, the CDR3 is TGTGCCAGTAGCCCGAACGGGGGGAGGTCACCCCTCCACTTT. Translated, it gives CASSPNGGRSPLHF.